This T cell receptor beta chain comes out of a study of cytomegalovirus exposure and HLA in healthy donors. Background on the study: A preliminary data release comprised 70 million to 95 million unique TCRs obtained from HLA-typed donors. Points from the study as a whole: Presence/absence analyses assumed roughly uniform sequencing depth across donors, which may not hold. Researchers catalogued over 150 TCR beta chains as cytomegalovirus-associated.

Deletions cut 4 bases from V and 0 bases from J, with 13 bases between. The V gene's germline CDR1 is SNHLY and CDR2 FYNNEI. The CDR3 has 15 amino acids. Concerning this clone: The target antigen is unknown.

A multiplex PCR was run with 60 Vbeta primers and 13 Jbeta primers. Assay used: immunoSEQ multiplex PCR; TCRdb lists only in-frame clones, some missing. The sample has 150,000 or so clones; more than 70% are singletons. Sequencing input: PBMCs. The sequence was collected from a woman aged 40 to 50 in good health and CMV-seropositive. V usage is TRBV2 and J usage is TRBJ2-7, with D maybe TRBD1 (6 bases). CDR3 in DNA: TGTGCCAGCAGTGGATACAGGGTCCGCTCCTACGAGCAGTACTTC. Translating gives CASSGYRVRSYEQYF.